This paragraph reports one T cell receptor beta chain. Its antigen is unknown. Germline lookup yields CDR1 SGHTA and CDR2 FQGTGA. Trimming at V came to 5 bases and at J to 0 bases, leaving 8 bases not matched to a gene. CDR3 size: 16 residues. The data were obtained in a study of cytomegalovirus exposure and HLA in healthy donors. The PCR had 60 Vbeta and 13 Jbeta primers. Some clones are missing from TCRdb's copy, which holds only in-frame ones; the method was immunoSEQ multiplex PCR. The sample yields fewer than 120,000 clones, more than 65% seen once. Study-wide points: The majority of TCR sequences were rare, yet some public TCRs appeared in many donors.

The TCR sequence derives from a man aged 30 to 39 in good health and CMV-seropositive. Material: PBMCs. This chain joins TRBV7-3 and TRBJ1-2; TRBD1 matches 8 bases. DNA of the CDR3: TGTGCCAGCAGCCCCACAGGGGGGGGACCTAACTATGGCTACACCTTC. Translation gives CASSPTGGGPNYGYTF.